One and the same sample provided the 22 T cell receptor beta chains below, sequenced in a study of T-cell reconstitution after alpha-beta-depleted transplantation in children. TCRbeta library preparation incorporated unique molecular identifiers. TCRdb itself ran the PCR reads through MiXCR, one entry per CDR3 protein. The sample lists about 610,000 distinct CDR3 sequences, about 10% occurring once. Source: PBMCs from the stem cell graft donor, taken from the stem cell graft. These receptors were taken from a human donor who donated a stem cell graft to a child with acute myeloid leukemia.

This clonotype was observed many times. This chain links TRBV15 with TRBJ2-7, with D unresolved. The CDR3 extends over 13 amino acids. Germline V gene lookup returns CDR1 LNHNV and CDR2 YYDKDF (reference sequence). Between the trimmed V and J ends, which lost 6 bases and 0 bases, there was a span of 9 bases. The DNA for the CDR3 is TGTGCCACCAGTGATCCGAGCTCCTACGAGCAGTACTTC. Translating it yields CATSDPSSYEQYF.

This clonotype turned up a few times. The chain links TRBV28 to TRBJ2-3; D possibly uses TRBD1 or TRBD2 (5 bases each). CDR3 length equals 13 residues. Germline CDR1 and CDR2: MDHEN and SYDVKM. V was clipped by 7 bases and J by 5 bases, with 13 bases between them. CDR3 loop: CASIGTSQDTQYF. CDR3 coding DNA: TGTGCCAGCATCGGGACCTCACAAGATACGCAGTATTTT. Full variable domain (remainder filled in from reference TRBV28 and TRBJ2-3): DVKVTQSSRYLVKRTGEKVFLECVQDMDHENMFWYRQDPGLGLRLIYFSYDVKMKEKGDIPEGYSVSREKKERFSLILESASTNQTSMYLCASIGTSQDTQYFGPGTRLTVL.

In this sample, this clonotype turned up many times. The rearrangement links TRBV12-3 or TRBV12-4 to TRBJ2-7, with a possible D match to TRBD2 (5 bases). The CDR3 is 15 amino acids. V dropped 1 base and J dropped 0 bases, with 10 bases sitting between them. The CDR3 spells CASSLGGSHSYEQYF. As DNA, the CDR3 is TGTGCCAGCAGTTTAGGCGGGTCCCACTCCTACGAGCAGTACTTC.

V is TRBV6-5 and J is TRBJ2-6; D could derive from TRBD1 or TRBD2 (5 bases each). Germline lookup yields CDR1 MNHEY and CDR2 SVGAGI. The CDR3 length is 16 residues. The ends were cut back, 2 bases at V and 0 bases at J, with 8 bases in the middle. The CDR3 DNA is TGTGCCAGCAGTTACGGGGCGGGCTCTGGGGCCAACGTCCTGACTTTC. Translation gives CASSYGAGSGANVLTF.

This clonotype has a count of ten or more. The chain recombines TRBV6-1 with TRBJ2-3, with a weak D call TRBD2 (6 bases). Germline V lookup: CDR1 MNHNS, CDR2 SASEGT. V gave up 5 bases and J gave up 0 bases, with 21 bases separating them. The CDR3 contains 18 residues. This CDR3 is CASSPFGARAGSTDTQYF. CDR3 nucleotides: TGTGCCAGCAGTCCCTTCGGGGCCCGAGCGGGTAGCACAGATACGCAGTATTTT.

This clonotype appeared many times. The genes are TRBV9 and TRBJ2-2; D gene unclear. The CDR3 runs 13 residues. V lost 0 bases and J lost 5, with 5 bases in between. CDR1 is SGDLS, CDR2 YYNGEE, per germline. The CDR3 here is CASSVGRTGELFF. CDR3 sequence (DNA): TGTGCCAGCAGCGTAGGAAGGACCGGGGAGCTGTTTTTT. Drawing the rest from reference TRBV9 and TRBJ2-2, the complete variable domain is DSGVTQTPKHLITATGQRVTLRCSPRSGDLSVYWYQQSLDQGLQFLIQYYNGEERAKGNILERFSAQQFPDLHSELNLSSLELGDSALYFCASSVGRTGELFFGEGSRLTVL.

The chain links TRBV29-1 to TRBJ2-7; TRBD1 matches 7 bases. Germline CDR1 reads SQVTM; CDR2 reads ANQGSEA. This CDR3 has 12 residues. Trimming removed 4 bases from V and 4 bases from J; junction bases left unmatched: 4. CDR3 DNA sequence: TGCAGCGTTGGACAGGGAATATACGAGCAGTACTTC. This sequence encodes CSVGQGIYEQYF.

This clonotype was detected many times. The chain combines TRBV12-3 or TRBV12-4 with TRBJ2-1; D is possibly TRBD2 (5 bases). This CDR3 comprises 15 residues. Trimming cost V 3 bases and J 7 bases, with 16 bases left between them. CDR3 nucleotides: TGTGCCAGCAGTTTGGGTCTCAGGACTGGTAATGAGCAGTTCTTC. This gives the protein CASSLGLRTGNEQFF.

This clonotype was observed many times. This rearrangement joins TRBV20-1 to TRBJ2-7; D possibly uses TRBD1 or TRBD2 (5 bases each). Germline V CDR1 and CDR2: DFQATT, SNEGSKA (reference sequence). The V gene lost 5 bases and the J gene lost 1 base, with 18 bases spanning the gap. The length of the CDR3 is 15 residues. For the CDR3, the DNA is TGCAGTGCTGTAAAACCAGGGACCCAGTCCTACGAGCAGTACTTC. This sequence encodes CSAVKPGTQSYEQYF.

For this clonotype: Since a much larger clone is just one base distant, this may be a read error. The chain carries TRBV5-1 and TRBJ2-1; TRBD2 agrees at 8 bases. The CDR3 is 14 residues long. CDR1 SGHRS and CDR2 YFSETQ come from the germline V gene. Losses at the gene ends were 3 bases for V and 4 bases for J; bases not matched to a gene: 3. CDR3 protein: CASSSGLEYNEQFF. The CDR3 region has the DNA TGCGCCAGCAGCTCGGGACTAGAATACAATGAGCAGTTCTTC.

This rearrangement joins TRBV28 to TRBJ2-1, with D possibly TRBD1 on 6 matching bases. V lost 2 bases and J 10 bases, leaving 15 bases between the germline ends. This CDR3 has 14 amino acids. Germline V CDR1 and CDR2: MDHEN, SYDVKM. The CDR3 DNA reads TGTGCCAGCAGTTTAGGTCCTCAGGGGCGGGAGCAGTTCTTC. This gives the protein CASSLGPQGREQFF. Filled out from reference TRBV28 and TRBJ2-1, the complete variable domain reads DVKVTQSSRYLVKRTGEKVFLECVQDMDHENMFWYRQDPGLGLRLIYFSYDVKMKEKGDIPEGYSVSREKKERFSLILESASTNQTSMYLCASSLGPQGREQFFGPGTRLTVL.

The genes are TRBV20-1 and TRBJ1-5; 12 bases are shared with TRBD1. V shed 0 bases, J shed 7 bases, and the junction held 7 bases outside the gene matches. Germline CDR1 DFQATT, CDR2 SNEGSKA (reference sequence). This CDR3 comprises 16 residues. CDR3 sequence reads: CSARDWGTGGRQPQHF. The CDR3, as DNA: TGCAGTGCTAGAGATTGGGGGACAGGGGGCCGCCAGCCCCAGCATTTT.

About this clonotype itself: The junction shows a germline mismatch at one end, possibly a read error. This rearrangement joins TRBV2 to TRBJ2-6; no reliable D call. CDR1 SNHLY and CDR2 FYNNEI come from the germline V gene. CDR3 size: 19 residues. CDR3 in amino acids: CTSIPRVLTDSSGANVLTF. For the CDR3, the DNA is TGTACCAGCATCCCCCGGGTGTTGACGGATAGCTCTGGGGCCAACGTCCTGACTTTC.

Only a few counts were recorded for this clonotype. The genes are TRBV6-1 and TRBJ2-3; 7 positions agree with TRBD2. Trimming at V came to 8 bases and at J to 2 bases, leaving 10 bases not matched to a gene. This CDR3 contains 15 residues. Germline CDR1 and CDR2: MNHNS and SASEGT. CDR3 protein: CASSKGGVITDTQYF. CDR3 nucleotides: TGTGCCAGCTCAAAGGGAGGGGTGATCACAGATACGCAGTATTTT.

This clonotype was picked up many times. This sequence joins TRBV27 and TRBJ2-5; no firm D call. Trimming cost V 4 bases and J 5 bases, with 17 bases left between them. The CDR3 is 15 residues long. CDR1 and CDR2 from the germline V gene are MNHEY and SMNVEV (reference sequence). Here the CDR3 DNA reads TGTGCCAGCAGTTACCGGGCCTCGATTGGGGAGACCCAGTACTTC. Residues: CASSYRASIGETQYF.

This clonotype was picked up many times. The rearrangement links TRBV20-1 to TRBJ2-7, with D possibly matching TRBD2 (6 bases). CDR3 length equals 15 residues. The V end was cut by 1 base, the J end by 3 bases, with 16 bases between. Looked up from germline, CDR1 is DFQATT and CDR2 is SNEGSKA (reference sequence). The CDR3 DNA is TGCAGTGCTAGAGGTGCGGCGGGGTTGAACTACGAGCAGTACTTC. The encoded protein is CSARGAAGLNYEQYF.

This clonotype was observed many times. The chain carries TRBV5-1 and TRBJ2-7, with 14 bases lining up with TRBD2. Looked up from germline, CDR1 is SGHRS and CDR2 is YFSETQ. Losses at the gene ends were 5 bases for V and 5 bases for J; bases not matched to a gene: 3. This CDR3 is built from 14 residues. Here the CDR3 reads CASRGLAGGNEQYF. The DNA of the CDR3 is TGCGCCAGCAGAGGACTAGCGGGAGGCAACGAGCAGTACTTC.

This clonotype was counted a few times. The chain combines TRBV11-2 with TRBJ2-1; D is undetermined. Germline CDR1 and CDR2: SGHAT and FQNNGV. The CDR3 contains 12 residues. With 4 bases removed from V and 9 bases from J, the gap between germline ends came to 10 bases. CDR3 sequence (DNA): TGTGCCAGCAGCTCAAACTGGCGTGAGCAGTTCTTC. It yields the protein CASSSNWREQFF.

CDR3: CASSDYGSGNTIYF. CDR3 DNA sequence: TGTGCCAGCAGCGACTACGGCTCTGGAAACACCATATATTTT. The chain joins TRBV9 to TRBJ1-3; D remains unclear. The V and J ends lost 3 bases and 0 bases respectively, with 7 bases between them. CDR1 SGDLS and CDR2 YYNGEE come from the germline V gene. The CDR3 extends over 14 amino acids.

In this sample, this clonotype turned up a few times. The rearrangement joins TRBV20-1 to TRBJ2-5, with D uncertain. Trimming removed 6 bases from V and 0 bases from J, with 11 bases in between. Per germline, CDR1 DFQATT and CDR2 SNEGSKA (reference sequence). This CDR3 contains 13 residues. CDR3 DNA: TGCAGTGCCCCCCACCGAAACCAAGAGACCCAGTACTTC. Translated, it gives CSAPHRNQETQYF.

This clonotype was counted between two and nine times. This rearrangement joins TRBV3-1 to TRBJ2-1, with 8 bases matching TRBD2. Trimming cost V 4 bases and J 2 bases; bases outside gene matches: 4. Germline CDR1 LGHDT, CDR2 YNNKEL (reference sequence). This CDR3 region has 15 residues. Written as DNA, the CDR3 is TGTGCCAGCAGCCCCAGCGGGAGCACCTACAATGAGCAGTTCTTC. Amino acids: CASSPSGSTYNEQFF.

The chain has TRBV7-3 and TRBJ2-2; D may be TRBD2 (5 bases). Germline V gene sequence: CDR1 SGHTA, CDR2 FQGTGA. V was pared by 4 bases and J by 5 bases, with 14 bases between. The CDR3 consists of 15 residues. CDR3 coding DNA: TGTGCCAGCAGCTCCCAACCTAGCCTAACCGGGGAGCTGTTTTTT. Translated: CASSSQPSLTGELFF.